This T cell receptor (beta chain) was sequenced in a study of cytomegalovirus exposure and HLA in healthy donors. Overall study results and limits: Fewer N-insertions than the roughly 670-donor mean were reportedly shown by an Asian-associated ancestry cluster in a later analysis. Solely CMV serostatus was available to characterize immune exposure. Follow-up analysis seemed to connect common viral pathogens with several of the most significant clusters identified.

Primers included in the PCR were 60 Vbeta and 13 Jbeta primers. Profiling relied on immunoSEQ multiplex PCR, and the TCRdb table lists in-frame clones only, not all of them. The sample has about 65,000 clones, 62% seen once. On this clone itself: Its antigen is not identified.

Trimming left V 1 base short and J 3 bases short, with 6 bases between. The CDR3 is made up of 13 amino acids. Germline V gene lookup returns CDR1 SEHNR and CDR2 FQNEAQ (reference sequence). The chain links TRBV7-9 to TRBJ1-1; perhaps TRBD1 as D (5 bases). The receptor was derived from a man aged 25-40 years in good health and CMV-seronegative. Sample: PBMCs. The CDR3: CASSLVGDTEAFF. As DNA, the CDR3 is TGTGCCAGCAGCTTAGTAGGGGACACTGAAGCTTTCTTT. Looking up the rest from reference TRBV7-9 and TRBJ1-1 gives the full variable domain: DTGVSQNPRHKITKRGQNVTFRCDPISEHNRLYWYRQTLGQGPEFLTYFQNEAQLEKSRLLSDRFSAERPKGSFSTLEIQRTEQGDSAMYLCASSLVGDTEAFFGQGTRLTVV.